This T cell receptor beta chain was sequenced in a study of cytomegalovirus exposure and HLA in healthy donors. The PCR made use of 60 Vbeta and 13 Jbeta primers. Data came from immunoSEQ multiplex PCR; TCRdb stores just in-frame clones and leaves some out. Found here are tens of thousands of clones, approximately 60% of them singletons; the top ten hold 20% to 25%. Per the germline V gene, CDR1 is LNHDA and CDR2 is SQIVND (reference sequence). J was trimmed by 3 bases and V by 1 base; bases with no gene match: 4. The CDR3 has 15 residues. V gene TRBV19 combines with J gene TRBJ1-1; 8 positions match TRBD1. The sequence was collected from a woman in her forties or fifties in good health and CMV-seropositive. The sample was PBMCs. The CDR3 region is CASSIAQTGDTEAFF. As DNA, the CDR3 is TGTGCCAGTAGTATAGCCCAGACAGGGGACACTGAAGCTTTCTTT.